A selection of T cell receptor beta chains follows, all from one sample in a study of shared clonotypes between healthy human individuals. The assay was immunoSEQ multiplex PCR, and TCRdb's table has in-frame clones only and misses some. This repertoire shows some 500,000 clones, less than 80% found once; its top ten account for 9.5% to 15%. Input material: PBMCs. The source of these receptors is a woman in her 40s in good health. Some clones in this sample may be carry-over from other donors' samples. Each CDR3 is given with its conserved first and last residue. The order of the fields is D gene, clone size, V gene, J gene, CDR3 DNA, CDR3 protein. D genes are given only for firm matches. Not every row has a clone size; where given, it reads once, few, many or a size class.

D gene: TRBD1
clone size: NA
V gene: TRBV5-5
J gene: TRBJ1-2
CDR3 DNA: TGTGCCAGCAGCCCGACAGGGGCAGAGGTCTATGGCTACACCTTC
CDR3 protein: CASSPTGAEVYGYTF

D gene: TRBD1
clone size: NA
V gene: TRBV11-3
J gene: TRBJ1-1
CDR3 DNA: TGTGCCAGCAGCACCCGACAGGGTCGTGCTTTCTTT
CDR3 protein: CASSTRQGRAFF

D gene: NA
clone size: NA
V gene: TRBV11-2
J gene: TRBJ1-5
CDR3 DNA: TGTGCCAGCAGCTTAGCGTCCGGGTTTTCGTCGAAGGATCAGCCCCAGCATTTT
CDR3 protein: CASSLASGFSSKDQPQHF

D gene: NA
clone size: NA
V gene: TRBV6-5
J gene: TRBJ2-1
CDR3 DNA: TGTGCCAGCAGTTTAGTTGTGCATGAGCAGTTCTTC
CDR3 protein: CASSLVVHEQFF

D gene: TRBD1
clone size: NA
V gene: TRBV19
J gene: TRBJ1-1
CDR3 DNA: TGTGCCAGTAGTATGGGACCGGACAGGGAGAACACTGAAGCTTTCTTT
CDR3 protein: CASSMGPDRENTEAFF

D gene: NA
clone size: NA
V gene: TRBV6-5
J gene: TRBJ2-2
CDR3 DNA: TGTGCCAGCAGTCCGACGGTGAACACCGGGGAGCTGTTTTTT
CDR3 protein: CASSPTVNTGELFF

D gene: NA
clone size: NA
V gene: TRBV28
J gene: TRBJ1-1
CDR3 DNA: TGTGCCAGCAGACCAGGGCACTTGACTGAAGCTTTCTTT
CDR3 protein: CASRPGHLTEAFF

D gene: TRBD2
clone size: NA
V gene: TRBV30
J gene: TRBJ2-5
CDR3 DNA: TGTGCCTGGAGTGTAGGGGCTAGCGGCGGTGAAGAGACCCAGTACTTC
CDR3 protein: CAWSVGASGGEETQYF

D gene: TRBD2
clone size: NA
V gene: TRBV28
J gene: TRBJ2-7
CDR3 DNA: TGTGCCAGCAGACCACCGGGACTAGCGGGAGGGGGAGGGGAGCAGTACTTC
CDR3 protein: CASRPPGLAGGGGEQYF

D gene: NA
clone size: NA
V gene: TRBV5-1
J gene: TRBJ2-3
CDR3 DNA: TGCGCCAGCAGCTTTCCTAGCCCCACAGATACGCAGTATTTT
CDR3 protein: CASSFPSPTDTQYF

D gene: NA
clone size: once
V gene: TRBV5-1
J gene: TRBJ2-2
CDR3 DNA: TGCGCCAGCAGCTTGGCTCAGGGGAACACCGGGGAGCTGTTTTTT
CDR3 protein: CASSLAQGNTGELFF

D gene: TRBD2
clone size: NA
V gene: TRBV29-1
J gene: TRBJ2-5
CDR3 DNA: TGCAGCTGCTCCGGGACTAGCGGGAGTGGGGAGACCCAGTACTTC
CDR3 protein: CSCSGTSGSGETQYF

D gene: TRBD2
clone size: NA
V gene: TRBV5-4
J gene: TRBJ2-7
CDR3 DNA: TGTGCCAGCAGCCCGACTAGCGGGGGATCCTACGAGCAGTACTTC
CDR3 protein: CASSPTSGGSYEQYF

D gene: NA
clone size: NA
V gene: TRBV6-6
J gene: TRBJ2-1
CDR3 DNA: TGTGCCAGCAGTCTAACAGCCAACTCCTACAATGAGCAGTTCTTC
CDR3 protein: CASSLTANSYNEQFF

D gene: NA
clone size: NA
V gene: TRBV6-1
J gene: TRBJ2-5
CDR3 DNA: TGTGCCAGCAGGGTGGACAGCTACCAAGAGACCCAGTACTTC
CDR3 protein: CASRVDSYQETQYF

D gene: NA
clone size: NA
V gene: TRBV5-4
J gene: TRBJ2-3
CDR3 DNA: TGTGCCAGCAGCTTGTATGCTGGCACAGATACGCAGTATTTT
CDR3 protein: CASSLYAGTDTQYF

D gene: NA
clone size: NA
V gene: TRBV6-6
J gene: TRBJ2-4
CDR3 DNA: TGTGCCAGCAGTTACTCGGGCAGTGGTATTCAGTACTTC
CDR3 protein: CASSYSGSGIQYF

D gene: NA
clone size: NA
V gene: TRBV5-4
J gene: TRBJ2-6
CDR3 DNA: TGTGCCAGCTACGCGGGTTCTGGGGCCAACGTCCTGACTTTC
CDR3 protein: CASYAGSGANVLTF

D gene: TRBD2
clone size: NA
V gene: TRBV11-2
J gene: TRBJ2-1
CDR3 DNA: TGTGCCAGCAGCTTTATGGGGACTACCTACAATGAGCAGTTCTTC
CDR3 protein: CASSFMGTTYNEQFF

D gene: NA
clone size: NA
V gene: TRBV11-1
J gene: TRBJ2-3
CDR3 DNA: TGTGCCAGCAGCCGGGATCGCCAAGATACGCAGTATTTT
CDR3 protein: CASSRDRQDTQYF

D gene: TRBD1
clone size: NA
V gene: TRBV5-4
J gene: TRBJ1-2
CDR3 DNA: TGTGCCAGCAGCAGGGACAGAGTAAACTATGGCTACACCTTC
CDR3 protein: CASSRDRVNYGYTF

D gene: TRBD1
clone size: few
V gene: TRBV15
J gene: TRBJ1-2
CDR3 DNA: TGTGCCACCAGCACGGGACAGGGGGCGCTTGGCTATGGCTACACCTTC
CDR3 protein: CATSTGQGALGYGYTF

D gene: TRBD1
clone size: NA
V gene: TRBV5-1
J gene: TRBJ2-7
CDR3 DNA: TGCGCCAGCAGCTGGGGGACAGACTCCTACGAGCAGTACTTC
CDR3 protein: CASSWGTDSYEQYF

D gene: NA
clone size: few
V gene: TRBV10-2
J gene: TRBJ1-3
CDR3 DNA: TGCGCCAGCAGTGAGTTTGATAACACCATATATTTT
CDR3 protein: CASSEFDNTIYF

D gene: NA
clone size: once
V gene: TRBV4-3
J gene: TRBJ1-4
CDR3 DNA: TGCGCCAGCAGCCAAGATCCGGCAGGACATAATGAAAAACTGTTTTTT
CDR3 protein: CASSQDPAGHNEKLFF

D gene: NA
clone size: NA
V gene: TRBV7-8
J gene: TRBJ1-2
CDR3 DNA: TGTGCCAGCAGCTTAACCAGGGTATTGGACTATGGCTACACCTTC
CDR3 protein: CASSLTRVLDYGYTF

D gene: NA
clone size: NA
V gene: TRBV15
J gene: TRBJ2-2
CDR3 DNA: TGTGCCACCAGCAGAAACAGGGGCAGTCGGGACTCAGCGAACACCGGGGAGCTGTTTTTT
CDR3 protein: CATSRNRGSRDSANTGELFF

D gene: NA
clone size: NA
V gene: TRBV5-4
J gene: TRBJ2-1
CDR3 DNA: TGTGCCAGCAGCTTTCTAGGTGAGCAGTTCTTC
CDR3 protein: CASSFLGEQFF

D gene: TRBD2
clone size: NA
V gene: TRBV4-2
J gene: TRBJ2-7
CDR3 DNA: TGTGCCAGCAGTCTCGGGGGGGGCTCCCACGAGCAGTACTTC
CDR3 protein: CASSLGGGSHEQYF

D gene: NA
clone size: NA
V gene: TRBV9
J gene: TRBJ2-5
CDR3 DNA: TGTGCCAGCAGCGTCGCGGGGACGCTCGGGGAGACCCAGTACTTC
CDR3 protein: CASSVAGTLGETQYF

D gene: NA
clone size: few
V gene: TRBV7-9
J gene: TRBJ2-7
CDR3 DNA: TGTGCCAGCAGCTGGTTGGCTAATACGTACTTC
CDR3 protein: CASSWLANTYF

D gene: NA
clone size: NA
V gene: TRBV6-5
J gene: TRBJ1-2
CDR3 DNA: TGTGCCAGCAGTTACCACCGGACGGACTCCTATGGCTACACCTTC
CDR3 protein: CASSYHRTDSYGYTF

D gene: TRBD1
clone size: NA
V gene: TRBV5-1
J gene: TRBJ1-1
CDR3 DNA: TGCGCCAGCAGATCACAGGGGGCGAACACTGAAGCTTTCTTT
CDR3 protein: CASRSQGANTEAFF

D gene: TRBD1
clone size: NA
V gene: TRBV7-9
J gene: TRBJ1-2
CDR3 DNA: TGTGCCAGCAGCGCCAGCGGACAGGGCTACTATGGCTACACCTTC
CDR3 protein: CASSASGQGYYGYTF

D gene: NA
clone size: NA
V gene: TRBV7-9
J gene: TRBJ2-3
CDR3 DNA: TGTGCCAGCAGCCTGCTCTCCCCAGGGGCGAGGGATACGCAGTATTTT
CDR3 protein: CASSLLSPGARDTQYF